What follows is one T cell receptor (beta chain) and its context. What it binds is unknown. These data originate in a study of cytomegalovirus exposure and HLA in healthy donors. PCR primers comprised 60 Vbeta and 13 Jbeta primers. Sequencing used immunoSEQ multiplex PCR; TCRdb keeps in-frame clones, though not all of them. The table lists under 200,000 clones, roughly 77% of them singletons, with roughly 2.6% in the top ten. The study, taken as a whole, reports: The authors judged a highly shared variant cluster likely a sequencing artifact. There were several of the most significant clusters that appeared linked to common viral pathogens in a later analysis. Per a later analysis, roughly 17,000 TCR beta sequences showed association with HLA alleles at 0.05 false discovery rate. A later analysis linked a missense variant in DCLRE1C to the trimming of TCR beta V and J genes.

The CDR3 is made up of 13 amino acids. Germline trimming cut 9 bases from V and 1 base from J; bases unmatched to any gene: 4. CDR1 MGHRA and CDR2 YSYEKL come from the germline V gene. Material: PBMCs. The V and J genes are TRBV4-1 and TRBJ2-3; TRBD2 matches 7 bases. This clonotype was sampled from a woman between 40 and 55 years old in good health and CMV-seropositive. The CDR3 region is CASREAGTDTQYF. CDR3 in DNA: TGCGCCAGTCGGGAGGCCGGCACAGATACGCAGTATTTT.